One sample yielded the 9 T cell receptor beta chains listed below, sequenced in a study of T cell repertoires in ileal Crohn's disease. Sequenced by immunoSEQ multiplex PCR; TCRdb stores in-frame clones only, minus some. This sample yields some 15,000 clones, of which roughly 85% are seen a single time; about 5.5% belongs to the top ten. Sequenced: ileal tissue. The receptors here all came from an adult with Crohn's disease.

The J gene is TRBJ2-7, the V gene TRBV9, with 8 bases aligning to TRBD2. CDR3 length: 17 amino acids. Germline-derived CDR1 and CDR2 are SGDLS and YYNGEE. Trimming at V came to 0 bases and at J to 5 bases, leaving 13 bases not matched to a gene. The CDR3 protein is CASSVGTSGRRADEQYF. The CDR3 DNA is TGTGCCAGCAGCGTAGGAACCAGCGGGAGACGGGCCGACGAGCAGTACTTC.

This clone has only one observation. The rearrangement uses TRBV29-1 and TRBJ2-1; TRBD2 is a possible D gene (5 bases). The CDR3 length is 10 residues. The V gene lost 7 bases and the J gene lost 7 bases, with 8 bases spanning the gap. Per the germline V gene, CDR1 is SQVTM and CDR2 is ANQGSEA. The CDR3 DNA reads TGCAGCGCTGGCGGGAATGAGCAGTTCTTC. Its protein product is CSAGGNEQFF.

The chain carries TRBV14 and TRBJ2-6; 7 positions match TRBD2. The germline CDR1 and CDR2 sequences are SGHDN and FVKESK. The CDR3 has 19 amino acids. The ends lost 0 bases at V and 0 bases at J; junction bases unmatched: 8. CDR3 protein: CASSQEKQGLLSGANVLTF. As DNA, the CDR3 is TGTGCCAGCAGCCAAGAGAAGCAGGGACTACTCTCTGGGGCCAACGTCCTGACTTTC.

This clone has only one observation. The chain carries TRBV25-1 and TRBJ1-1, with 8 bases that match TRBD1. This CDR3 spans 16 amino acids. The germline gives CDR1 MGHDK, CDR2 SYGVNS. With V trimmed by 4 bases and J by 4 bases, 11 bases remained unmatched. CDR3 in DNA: TGTGCCAGCAGTGCCTCAGGGGGCGCGTTGGTCACTGAAGCTTTCTTT. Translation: CASSASGGALVTEAFF.

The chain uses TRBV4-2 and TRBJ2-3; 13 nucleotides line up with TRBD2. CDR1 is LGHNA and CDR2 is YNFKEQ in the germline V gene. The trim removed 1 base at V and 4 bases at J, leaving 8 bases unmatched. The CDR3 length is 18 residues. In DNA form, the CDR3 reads TGTGCCAGCAGCCAAGTCACTAGCGGGGGGGCCGAGGCAGATACGCAGTATTTT. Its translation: CASSQVTSGGAEADTQYF.

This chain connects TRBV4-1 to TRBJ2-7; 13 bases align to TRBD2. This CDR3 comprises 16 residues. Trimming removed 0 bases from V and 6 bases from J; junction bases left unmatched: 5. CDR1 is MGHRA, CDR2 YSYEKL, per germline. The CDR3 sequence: CASSQDGTSGVREQYF. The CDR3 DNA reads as TGCGCCAGCAGCCAAGATGGGACTAGCGGGGTCCGCGAGCAGTACTTC.

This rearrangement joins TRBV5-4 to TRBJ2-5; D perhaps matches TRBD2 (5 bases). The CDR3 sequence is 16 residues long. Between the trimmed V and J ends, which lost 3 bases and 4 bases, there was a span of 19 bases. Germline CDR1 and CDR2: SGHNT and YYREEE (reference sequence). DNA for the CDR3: TGTGCCAGCAGCTCACCCCGAGAGAGGGTTCGAGAGACCCAGTACTTC. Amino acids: CASSSPRERVRETQYF.

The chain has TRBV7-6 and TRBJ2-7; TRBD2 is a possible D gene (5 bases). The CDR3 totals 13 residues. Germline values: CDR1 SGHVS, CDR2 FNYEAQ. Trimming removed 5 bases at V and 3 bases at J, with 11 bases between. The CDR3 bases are TGTGCCAGCAGCCCGACCGGGAACTACGAGCAGTACTTC. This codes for CASSPTGNYEQYF. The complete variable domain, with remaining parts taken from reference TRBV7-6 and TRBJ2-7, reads GAGVSQSPRYKVTKRGQDVALRCDPISGHVSLYWYRQALGQGPEFLTYFNYEAQQDKSGLPNDRFSAERPEGSISTLTIQRTEQRDSAMYRCASSPTGNYEQYFGPGTRLTVT.

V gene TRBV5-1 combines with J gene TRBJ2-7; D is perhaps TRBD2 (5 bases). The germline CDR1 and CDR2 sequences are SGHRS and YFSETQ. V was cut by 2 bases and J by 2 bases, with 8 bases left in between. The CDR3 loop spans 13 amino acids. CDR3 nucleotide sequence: TGCGCCAGCAGCTTTTACGGGACCTACGAGCAGTACTTC. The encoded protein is CASSFYGTYEQYF.